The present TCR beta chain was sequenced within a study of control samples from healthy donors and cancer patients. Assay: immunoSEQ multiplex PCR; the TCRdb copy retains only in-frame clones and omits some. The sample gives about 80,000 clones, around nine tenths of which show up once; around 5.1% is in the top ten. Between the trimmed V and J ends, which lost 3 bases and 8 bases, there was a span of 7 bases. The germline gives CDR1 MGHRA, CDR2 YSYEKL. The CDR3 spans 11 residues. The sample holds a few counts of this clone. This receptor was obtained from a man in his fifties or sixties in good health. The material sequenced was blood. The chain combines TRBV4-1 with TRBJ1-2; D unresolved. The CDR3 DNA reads TGCGCCAGCAGCCAGGGAGGGGGCTACACCTTC. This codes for CASSQGGGYTF.